This T cell receptor beta chain was obtained from a study of monozygotic twins with cystic fibrosis. Germline V gives CDR1 MDHEN, CDR2 SYDVKM. Germline trimming cut 3 bases from V and 2 bases from J; bases unmatched to any gene: 9. The CDR3 extends over 16 amino acids. Data came from immunoSEQ multiplex PCR; TCRdb stores just in-frame clones and leaves some out. This table has approximately 20,000 clones, under 95% appearing once. The TCR sequence derives from a girl aged 2-10 years with cystic fibrosis. Sequencing was done on a sample of blood. This rearrangement joins TRBV28 to TRBJ2-7, with 8 bases matching TRBD1. The DNA of the CDR3 is TGTGCCAGCAGTTTGGCTCCGGGACAGGAGCCCTACGAGCAGTACTTC. It specifies CASSLAPGQEPYEQYF. Complete variable domain (other parts from reference TRBV28 and TRBJ2-7): DVKVTQSSRYLVKRTGEKVFLECVQDMDHENMFWYRQDPGLGLRLIYFSYDVKMKEKGDIPEGYSVSREKKERFSLILESASTNQTSMYLCASSLAPGQEPYEQYFGPGTRLTVT.